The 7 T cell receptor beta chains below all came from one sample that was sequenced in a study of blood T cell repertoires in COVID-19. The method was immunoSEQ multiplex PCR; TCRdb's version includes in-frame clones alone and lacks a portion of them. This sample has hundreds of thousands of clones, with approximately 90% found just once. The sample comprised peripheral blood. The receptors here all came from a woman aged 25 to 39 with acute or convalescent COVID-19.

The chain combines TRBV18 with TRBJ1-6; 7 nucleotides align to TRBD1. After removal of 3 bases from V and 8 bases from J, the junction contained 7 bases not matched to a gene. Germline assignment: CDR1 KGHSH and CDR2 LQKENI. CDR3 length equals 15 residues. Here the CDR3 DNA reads TGTGCCAGCTCACCCCGACAGGGTGGGGATTCACCCCTCCACTTT. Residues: CASSPRQGGDSPLHF. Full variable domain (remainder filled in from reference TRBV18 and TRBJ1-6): NAGVMQNPRHLVRRRGQEARLRCSPMKGHSHVYWYRQLPEEGLKFMVYLQKENIIDESGMPKERFSAEFPKEGPSILRIQQVVRGDSAAYFCASSPRQGGDSPLHFGNGTRLTVT.

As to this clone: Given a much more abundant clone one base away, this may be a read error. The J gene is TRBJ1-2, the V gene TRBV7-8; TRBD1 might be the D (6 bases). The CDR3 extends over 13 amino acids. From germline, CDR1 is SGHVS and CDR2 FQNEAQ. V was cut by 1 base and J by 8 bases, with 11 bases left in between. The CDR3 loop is CASSLGRGGGYTF. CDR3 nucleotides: TGTGCCAGCAGCTTAGGCAGGGGCGGGGGCTACACCTTC.

This chain's CDR3 is CASSLWRTGYEQYF. In nucleotides, the CDR3 is TGTGCCAGCAGTTTATGGAGGACAGGTTACGAGCAGTACTTC. The V and J genes are TRBV28 and TRBJ2-7; 7 nucleotides agree with TRBD1. Germline CDR1 reads MDHEN; CDR2 reads SYDVKM. This CDR3 is built from 14 residues. Trimming cost V 0 bases and J 4 bases; bases outside gene matches: 3.

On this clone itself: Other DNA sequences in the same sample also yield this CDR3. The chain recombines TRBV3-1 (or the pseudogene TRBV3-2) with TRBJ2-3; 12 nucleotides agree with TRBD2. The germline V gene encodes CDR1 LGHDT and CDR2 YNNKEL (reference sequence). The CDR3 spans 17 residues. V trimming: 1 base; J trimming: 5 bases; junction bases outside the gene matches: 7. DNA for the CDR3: TGTGCCAGCAGCCAAGGGCTAGCGGGGGGGCGAGGAGATACGCAGTATTTT. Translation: CASSQGLAGGRGDTQYF.

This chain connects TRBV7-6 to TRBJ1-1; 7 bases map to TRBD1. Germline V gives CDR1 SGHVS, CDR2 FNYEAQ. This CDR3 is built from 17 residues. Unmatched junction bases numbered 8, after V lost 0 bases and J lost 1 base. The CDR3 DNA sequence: TGTGCCAGCAGCTTAGCGACTGGAAAGGGGGCGAACACTGAAGCTTTCTTT. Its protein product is CASSLATGKGANTEAFF.

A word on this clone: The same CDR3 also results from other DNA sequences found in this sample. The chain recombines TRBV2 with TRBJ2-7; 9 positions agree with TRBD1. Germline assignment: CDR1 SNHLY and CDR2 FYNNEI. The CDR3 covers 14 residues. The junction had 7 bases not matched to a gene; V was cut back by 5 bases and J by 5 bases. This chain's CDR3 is CASSPRTGAHEQYF. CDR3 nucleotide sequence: TGTGCCAGCAGTCCGAGGACAGGGGCCCACGAGCAGTACTTC.

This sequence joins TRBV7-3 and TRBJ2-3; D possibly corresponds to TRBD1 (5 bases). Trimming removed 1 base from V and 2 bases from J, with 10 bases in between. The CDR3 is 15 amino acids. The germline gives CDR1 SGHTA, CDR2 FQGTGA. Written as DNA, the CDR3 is TGTGCCAGCAGCTTAAGGGGCTTGGCCACAGATACGCAGTATTTT. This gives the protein CASSLRGLATDTQYF.